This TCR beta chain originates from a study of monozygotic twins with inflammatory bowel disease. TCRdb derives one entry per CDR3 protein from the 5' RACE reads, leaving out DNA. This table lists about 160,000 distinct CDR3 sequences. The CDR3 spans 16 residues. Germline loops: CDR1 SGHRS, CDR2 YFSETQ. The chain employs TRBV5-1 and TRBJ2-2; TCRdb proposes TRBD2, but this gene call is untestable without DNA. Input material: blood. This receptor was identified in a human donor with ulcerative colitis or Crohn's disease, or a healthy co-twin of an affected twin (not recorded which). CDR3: CASSSGLATVTGELFF.